This TCR beta chain appears in the sequencing data of a study of T-cell reconstitution after alpha-beta-depleted transplantation in children. Study observations and caveats: Among T cells one year after transplant, newly produced cells accounted for most counts and diversity. Surviving recipient cells, namely T cells and thymic progenitors, were the source of high day-60 TCRbeta diversity in some patients.

In the case of this clonotype: Its antigen is undetermined.

Germline values: CDR1 SGHRS, CDR2 YFSETQ. J gave up 5 bases and V 2 bases, and 4 bases lay outside the gene matches. The CDR3 spans 14 residues. Unique molecular identifiers featured in how the TCRbeta library was prepared. TCRdb passed the PCR reads through MiXCR, listing each CDR3 protein once. The table includes about 900,000 distinct CDR3 sequences, under 30% detected once. The input for sequencing was PBMCs, mostly from graft donor cells, taken 360 days after TCRalphabeta/CD19-depleted stem cell transplant. The sequence came from a boy under two years old who had a stem cell transplant for SCID, so the T cells may come from the graft donor. The chain links TRBV5-1 to TRBJ2-5; 9 nucleotides match TRBD2. CDR3 coding DNA: TGCGCCAGCAGCTTCGCTAGCGGGGTGGAGACCCAGTACTTC. The encoded protein is CASSFASGVETQYF.